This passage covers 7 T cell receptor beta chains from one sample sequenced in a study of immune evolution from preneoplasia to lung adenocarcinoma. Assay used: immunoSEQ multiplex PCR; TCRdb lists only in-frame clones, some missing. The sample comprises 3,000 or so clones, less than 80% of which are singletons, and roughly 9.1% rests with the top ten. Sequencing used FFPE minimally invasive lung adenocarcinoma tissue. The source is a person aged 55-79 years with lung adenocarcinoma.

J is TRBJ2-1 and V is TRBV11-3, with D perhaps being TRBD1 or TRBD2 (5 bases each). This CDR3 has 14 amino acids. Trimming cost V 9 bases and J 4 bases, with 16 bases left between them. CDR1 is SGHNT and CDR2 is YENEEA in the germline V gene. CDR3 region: CASTPGPIYNEQFF. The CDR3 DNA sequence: TGTGCCAGTACACCGGGACCCATTTACAATGAGCAGTTCTTC.

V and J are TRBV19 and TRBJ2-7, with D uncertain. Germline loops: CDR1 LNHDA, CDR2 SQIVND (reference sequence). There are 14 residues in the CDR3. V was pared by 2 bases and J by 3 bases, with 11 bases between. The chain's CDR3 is CASSIRLEHYEQYF. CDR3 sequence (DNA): TGTGCCAGTAGTATACGGCTAGAACACTACGAGCAGTACTTC.

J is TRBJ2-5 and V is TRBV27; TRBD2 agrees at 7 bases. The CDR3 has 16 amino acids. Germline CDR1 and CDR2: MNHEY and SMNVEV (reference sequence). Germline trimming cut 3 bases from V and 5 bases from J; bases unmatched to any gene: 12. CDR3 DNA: TGTGCCAGCAGTTTGGTTGCGGGAGACTCCCCTGAGACCCAGTACTTC. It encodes CASSLVAGDSPETQYF.

The CDR3 DNA reads TGTGCCAGCAGTTACGGGACCCCCTTGGATACGCAGTATTTT. Protein sequence: CASSYGTPLDTQYF. The chain employs TRBV6-5 and TRBJ2-3; D tentatively reads TRBD1 or TRBD2 (5 bases each). This CDR3 has 14 residues. Germline CDR1 reads MNHEY; CDR2 reads SVGAGI. V shed 2 bases and J shed 6 bases, with 12 bases lying between them.

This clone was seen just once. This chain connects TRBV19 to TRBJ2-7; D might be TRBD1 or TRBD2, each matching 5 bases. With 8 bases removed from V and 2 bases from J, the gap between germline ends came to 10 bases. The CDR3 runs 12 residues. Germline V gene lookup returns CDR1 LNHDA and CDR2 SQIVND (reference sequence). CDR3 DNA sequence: TGTGCCAGTGGGGAGACAGCCTACGAGCAGTACTTC. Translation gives CASGETAYEQYF.

The CDR3 coding sequence is TGTGCCAGCAGTCTGACAGGGGTTGGTGAAAAACTGTTTTTT. This codes for CASSLTGVGEKLFF. The gene calls are TRBV27 and TRBJ1-4; TRBD1 matches 8 bases. This CDR3 region has 14 residues. V shed 5 bases and J 7 bases; nucleotides not matched to a gene: 6. Germline V gene sequence: CDR1 MNHEY, CDR2 SMNVEV (reference sequence).

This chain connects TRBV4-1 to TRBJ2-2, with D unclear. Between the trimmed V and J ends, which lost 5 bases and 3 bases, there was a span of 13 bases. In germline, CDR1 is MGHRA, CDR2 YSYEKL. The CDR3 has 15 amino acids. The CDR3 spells CASSDGPRDTGELFF. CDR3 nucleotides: TGCGCCAGCAGCGACGGGCCTCGCGACACCGGGGAGCTGTTTTTT.